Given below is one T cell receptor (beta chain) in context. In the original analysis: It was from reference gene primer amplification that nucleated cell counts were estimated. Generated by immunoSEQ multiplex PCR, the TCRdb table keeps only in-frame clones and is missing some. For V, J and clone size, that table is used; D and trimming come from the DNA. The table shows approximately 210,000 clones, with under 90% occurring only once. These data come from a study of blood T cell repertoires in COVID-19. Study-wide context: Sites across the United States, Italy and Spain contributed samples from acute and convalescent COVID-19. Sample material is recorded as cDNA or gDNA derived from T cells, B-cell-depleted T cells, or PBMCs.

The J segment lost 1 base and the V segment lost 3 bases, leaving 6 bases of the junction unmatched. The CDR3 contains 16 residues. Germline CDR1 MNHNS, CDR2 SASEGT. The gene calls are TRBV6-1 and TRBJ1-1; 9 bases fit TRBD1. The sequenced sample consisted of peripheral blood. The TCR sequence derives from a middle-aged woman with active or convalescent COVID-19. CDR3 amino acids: CASSEDGDRANTEAFF. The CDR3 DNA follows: TGTGCCAGCAGTGAGGATGGGGACAGGGCGAACACTGAAGCTTTCTTT.